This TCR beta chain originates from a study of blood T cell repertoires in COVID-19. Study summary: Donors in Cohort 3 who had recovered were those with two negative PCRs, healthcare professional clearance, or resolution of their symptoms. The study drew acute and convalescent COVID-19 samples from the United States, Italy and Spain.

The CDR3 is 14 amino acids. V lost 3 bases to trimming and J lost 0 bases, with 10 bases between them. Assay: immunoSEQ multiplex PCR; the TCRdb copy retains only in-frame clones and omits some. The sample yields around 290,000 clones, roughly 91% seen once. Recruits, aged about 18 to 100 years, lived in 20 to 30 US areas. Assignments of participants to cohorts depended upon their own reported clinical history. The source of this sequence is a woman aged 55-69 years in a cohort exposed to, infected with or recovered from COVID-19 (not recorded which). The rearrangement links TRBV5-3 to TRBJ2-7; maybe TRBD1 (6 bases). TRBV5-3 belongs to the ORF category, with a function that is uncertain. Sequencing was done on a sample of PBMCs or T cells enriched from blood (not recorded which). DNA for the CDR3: TGTGCCAGAAGCTCCTCGGACAGCTCCTACGAGCAGTACTTC. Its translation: CARSSSDSSYEQYF.